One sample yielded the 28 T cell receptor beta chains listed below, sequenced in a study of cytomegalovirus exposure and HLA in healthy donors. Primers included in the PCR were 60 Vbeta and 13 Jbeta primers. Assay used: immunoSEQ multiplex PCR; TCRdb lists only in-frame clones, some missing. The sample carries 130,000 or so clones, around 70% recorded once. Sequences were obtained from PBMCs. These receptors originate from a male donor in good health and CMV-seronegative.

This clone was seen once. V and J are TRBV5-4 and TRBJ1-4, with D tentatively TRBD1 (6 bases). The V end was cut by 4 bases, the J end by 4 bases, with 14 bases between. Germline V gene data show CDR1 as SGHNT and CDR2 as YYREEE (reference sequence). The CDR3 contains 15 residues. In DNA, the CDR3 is TGTGCCAGCAGCCATAAACAGGGAGTTAATGAAAAACTGTTTTTT. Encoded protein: CASSHKQGVNEKLFF.

The CDR3 bases are TGTGCCAGCAGGAGGGGACAGGTGAGCTCCTACAATGAGCAGTTCTTC. It translates to CASRRGQVSSYNEQFF. This rearrangement joins TRBV28 to TRBJ2-1; 8 bases fit TRBD1. With 6 bases clipped from V and 0 bases from J, the junction kept 7 bases outside the gene matches. Germline CDR1 MDHEN, CDR2 SYDVKM. The CDR3 runs 16 residues. The whole variable domain, remainder taken from reference TRBV28 and TRBJ2-1, is DVKVTQSSRYLVKRTGEKVFLECVQDMDHENMFWYRQDPGLGLRLIYFSYDVKMKEKGDIPEGYSVSREKKERFSLILESASTNQTSMYLCASRRGQVSSYNEQFFGPGTRLTVL.

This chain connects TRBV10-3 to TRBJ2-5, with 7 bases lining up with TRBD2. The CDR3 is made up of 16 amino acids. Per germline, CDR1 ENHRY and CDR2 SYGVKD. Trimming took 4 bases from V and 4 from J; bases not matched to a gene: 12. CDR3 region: CAISGRAGELLETQYF. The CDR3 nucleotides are TGTGCCATCAGTGGGAGGGCGGGGGAATTGCTAGAGACCCAGTACTTC.

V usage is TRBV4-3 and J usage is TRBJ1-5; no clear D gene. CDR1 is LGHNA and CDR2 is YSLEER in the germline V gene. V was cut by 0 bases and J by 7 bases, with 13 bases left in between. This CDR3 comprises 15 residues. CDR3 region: CASSQERGGGQPQHF. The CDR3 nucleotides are TGCGCCAGCAGCCAAGAAAGAGGTGGCGGGCAGCCCCAGCATTTT.

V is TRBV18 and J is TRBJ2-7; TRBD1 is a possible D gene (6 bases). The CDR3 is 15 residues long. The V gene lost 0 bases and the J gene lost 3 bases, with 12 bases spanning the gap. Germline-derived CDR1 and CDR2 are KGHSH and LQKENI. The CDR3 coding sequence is TGTGCCAGCTCACCACCGGGACAAATCAACTACGAGCAGTACTTC. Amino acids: CASSPPGQINYEQYF.

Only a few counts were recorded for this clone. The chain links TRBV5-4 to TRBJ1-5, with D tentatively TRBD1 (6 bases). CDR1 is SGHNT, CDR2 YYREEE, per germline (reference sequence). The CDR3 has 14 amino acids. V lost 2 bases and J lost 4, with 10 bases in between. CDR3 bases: TGTGCCAGCAGCTTACAGGGCACTAATCAGCCCCAGCATTTT. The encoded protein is CASSLQGTNQPQHF.

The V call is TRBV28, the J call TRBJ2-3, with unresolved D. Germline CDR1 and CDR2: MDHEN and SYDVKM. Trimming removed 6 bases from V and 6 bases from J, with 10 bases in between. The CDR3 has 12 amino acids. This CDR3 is CASSPYLDTQYF. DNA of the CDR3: TGTGCCAGCAGCCCCTATTTGGATACGCAGTATTTT.

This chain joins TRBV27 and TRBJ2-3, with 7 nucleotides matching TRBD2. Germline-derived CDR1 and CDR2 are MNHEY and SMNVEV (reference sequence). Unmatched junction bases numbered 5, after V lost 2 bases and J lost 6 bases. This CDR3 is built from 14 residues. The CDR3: CASSLTAGLDTQYF. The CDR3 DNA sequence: TGTGCCAGCAGTTTAACAGCGGGGTTGGATACGCAGTATTTT.

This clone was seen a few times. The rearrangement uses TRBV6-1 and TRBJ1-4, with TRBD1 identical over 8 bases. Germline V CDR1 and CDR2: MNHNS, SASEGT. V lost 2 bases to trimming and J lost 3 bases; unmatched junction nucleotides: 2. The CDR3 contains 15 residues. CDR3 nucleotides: TGTGCCAGCAGTGAACAGACAGGGGCTAATGAAAAACTGTTTTTT. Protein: CASSEQTGANEKLFF.

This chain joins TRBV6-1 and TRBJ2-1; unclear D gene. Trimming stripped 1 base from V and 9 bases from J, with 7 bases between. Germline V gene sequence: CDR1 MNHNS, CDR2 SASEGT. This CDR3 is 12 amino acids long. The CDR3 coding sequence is TGTGCCAGCAGTGAAGTGGCTGGTGAGCAGTTCTTC. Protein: CASSEVAGEQFF.

Written as DNA, the CDR3 is TGTGCCAGCTCTCTAGGGGGCGCTTGGAATGAGCAGTTCTTC. This codes for CASSLGGAWNEQFF. This rearrangement joins TRBV28 to TRBJ2-1, with 7 bases that match TRBD1. The CDR3 runs 14 residues. The germline V gene encodes CDR1 MDHEN and CDR2 SYDVKM. V was pared by 8 bases and J by 7 bases, with 11 bases of the junction left unmatched.

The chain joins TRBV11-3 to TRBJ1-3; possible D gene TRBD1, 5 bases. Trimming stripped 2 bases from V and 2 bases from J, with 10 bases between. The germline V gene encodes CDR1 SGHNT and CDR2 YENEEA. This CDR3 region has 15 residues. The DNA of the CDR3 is TGTGCCAGCAGCTTACAGGGTTCGACTGGAAACACCATATATTTT. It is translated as CASSLQGSTGNTIYF.

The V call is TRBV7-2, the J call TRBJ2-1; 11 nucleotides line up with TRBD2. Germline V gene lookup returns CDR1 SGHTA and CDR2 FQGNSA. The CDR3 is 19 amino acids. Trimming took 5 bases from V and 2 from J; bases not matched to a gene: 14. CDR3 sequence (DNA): TGTGCCAGCAGCCGAGGGGCCCTAGCGGGGGGTAGAACCTACAATGAGCAGTTCTTC. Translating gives CASSRGALAGGRTYNEQFF.

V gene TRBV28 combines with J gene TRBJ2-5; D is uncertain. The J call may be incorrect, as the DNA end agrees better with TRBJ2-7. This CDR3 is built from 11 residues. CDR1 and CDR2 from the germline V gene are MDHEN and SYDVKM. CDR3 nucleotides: TGTGCCAGCAGTTTAACCCACGAGCAGTACTTC. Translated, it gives CASSLTHEQYF.

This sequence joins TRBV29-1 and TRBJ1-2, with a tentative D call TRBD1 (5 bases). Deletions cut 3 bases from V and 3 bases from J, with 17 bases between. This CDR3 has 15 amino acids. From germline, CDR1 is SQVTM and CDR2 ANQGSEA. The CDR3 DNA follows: TGCAGCGTTGATAAGGGCCAAGGGGAAGACTATGGCTACACCTTC. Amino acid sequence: CSVDKGQGEDYGYTF.

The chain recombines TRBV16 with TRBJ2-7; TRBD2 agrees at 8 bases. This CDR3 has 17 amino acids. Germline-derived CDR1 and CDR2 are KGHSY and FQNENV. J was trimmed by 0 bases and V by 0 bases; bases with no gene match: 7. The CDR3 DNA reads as TGTGCCAGCAGCCAATCGCGGGGGGCAGGGAGCTCCTACGAGCAGTACTTC. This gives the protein CASSQSRGAGSSYEQYF.

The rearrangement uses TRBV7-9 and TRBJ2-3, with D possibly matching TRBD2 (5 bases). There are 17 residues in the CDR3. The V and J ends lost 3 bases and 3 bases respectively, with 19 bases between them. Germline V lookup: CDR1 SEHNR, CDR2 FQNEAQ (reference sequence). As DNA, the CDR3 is TGTGCCAGCAGCTTGGCTCCCGGAATCACGGGGACAGATACGCAGTATTTT. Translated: CASSLAPGITGTDTQYF.

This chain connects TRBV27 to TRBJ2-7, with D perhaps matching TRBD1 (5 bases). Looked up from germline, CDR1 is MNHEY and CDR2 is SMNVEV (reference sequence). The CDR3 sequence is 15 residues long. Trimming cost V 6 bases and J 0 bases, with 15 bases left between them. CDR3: CASSFLFDSSYEQYF. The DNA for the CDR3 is TGTGCCAGCAGCTTCCTTTTTGACAGCTCCTACGAGCAGTACTTC.

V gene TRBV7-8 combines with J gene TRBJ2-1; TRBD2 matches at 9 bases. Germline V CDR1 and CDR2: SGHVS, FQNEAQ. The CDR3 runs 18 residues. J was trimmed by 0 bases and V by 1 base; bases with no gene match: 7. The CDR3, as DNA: TGTGCCAGCAGCTTAGAACTAGCGGGCGCCAGCTCCTACAATGAGCAGTTCTTC. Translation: CASSLELAGASSYNEQFF.

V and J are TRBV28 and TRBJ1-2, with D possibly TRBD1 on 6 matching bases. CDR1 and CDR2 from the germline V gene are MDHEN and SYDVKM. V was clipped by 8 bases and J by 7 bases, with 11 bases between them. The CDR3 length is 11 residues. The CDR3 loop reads CASGGARGYTF. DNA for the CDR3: TGTGCCAGCGGGGGGGCGCGTGGCTACACCTTC.

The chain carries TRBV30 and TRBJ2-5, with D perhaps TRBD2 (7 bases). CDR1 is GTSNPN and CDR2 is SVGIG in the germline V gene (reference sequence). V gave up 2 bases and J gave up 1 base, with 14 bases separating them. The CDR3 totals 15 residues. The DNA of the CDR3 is TGTGCCTGGAGTCCCACTGGGGGGGCCCAAGAGACCCAGTACTTC. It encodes CAWSPTGGAQETQYF.

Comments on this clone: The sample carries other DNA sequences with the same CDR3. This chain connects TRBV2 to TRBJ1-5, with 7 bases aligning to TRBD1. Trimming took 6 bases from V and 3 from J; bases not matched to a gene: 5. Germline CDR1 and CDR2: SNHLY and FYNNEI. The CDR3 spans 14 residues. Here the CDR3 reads CASSRDSHNQPQHF. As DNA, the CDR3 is TGTGCCAGCAGCCGGGACAGTCACAATCAGCCCCAGCATTTT.

The CDR3 region has the DNA TGTGCCAGCAGTTTAGGGACAGGGGCTGGGTTTTTT. Residues: CASSLGTGAGFF. The chain couples TRBV28 to TRBJ1-4; 10 nucleotides match TRBD1. The CDR3 loop spans 12 amino acids. V shed 2 bases and J 16 bases; nucleotides not matched to a gene: 4. Germline loops: CDR1 MDHEN, CDR2 SYDVKM.

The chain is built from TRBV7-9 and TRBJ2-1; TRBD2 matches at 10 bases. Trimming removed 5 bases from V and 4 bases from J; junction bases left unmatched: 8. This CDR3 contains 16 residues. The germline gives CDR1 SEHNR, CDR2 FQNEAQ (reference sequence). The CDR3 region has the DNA TGTGCCAGCAGCGGCACGACTAGCGGGTTATACAATGAGCAGTTCTTC. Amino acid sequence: CASSGTTSGLYNEQFF.

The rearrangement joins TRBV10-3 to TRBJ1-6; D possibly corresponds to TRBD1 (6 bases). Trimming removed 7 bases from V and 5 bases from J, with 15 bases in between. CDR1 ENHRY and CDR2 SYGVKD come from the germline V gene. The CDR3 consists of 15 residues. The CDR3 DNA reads TGTGCCATCACCCCAGAGGCAGGGGATAATTCACCCCTCCACTTT. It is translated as CAITPEAGDNSPLHF.

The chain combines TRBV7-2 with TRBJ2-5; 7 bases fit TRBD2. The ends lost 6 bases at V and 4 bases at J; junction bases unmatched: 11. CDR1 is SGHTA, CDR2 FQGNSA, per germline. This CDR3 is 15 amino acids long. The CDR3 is CASSPTGLVGETQYF. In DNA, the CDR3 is TGTGCCAGCAGTCCAACTGGACTAGTTGGAGAGACCCAGTACTTC. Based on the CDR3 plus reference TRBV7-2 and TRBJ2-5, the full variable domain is GAGVSQSPSNKVTEKGKDVELRCDPISGHTALYWYRQSLGQGLEFLIYFQGNSAPDKSGLPSDRFSAERTGGSVSTLTIQRTQQEDSAVYLCASSPTGLVGETQYFGPGTRLLVL.

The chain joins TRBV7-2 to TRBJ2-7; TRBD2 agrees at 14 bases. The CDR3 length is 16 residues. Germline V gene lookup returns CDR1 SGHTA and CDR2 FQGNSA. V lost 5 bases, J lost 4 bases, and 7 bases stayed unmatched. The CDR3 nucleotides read TGTGCCAGCAGCGTCCGACTAGCGGGAGGGCCGTACGAGCAGTACTTC. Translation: CASSVRLAGGPYEQYF.

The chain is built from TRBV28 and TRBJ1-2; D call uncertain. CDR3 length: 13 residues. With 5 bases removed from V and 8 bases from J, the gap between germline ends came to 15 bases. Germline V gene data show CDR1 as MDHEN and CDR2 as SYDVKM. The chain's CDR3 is CASSNQRKIGYTF. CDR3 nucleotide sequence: TGTGCCAGCAGTAACCAGAGGAAGATCGGCTACACCTTC.